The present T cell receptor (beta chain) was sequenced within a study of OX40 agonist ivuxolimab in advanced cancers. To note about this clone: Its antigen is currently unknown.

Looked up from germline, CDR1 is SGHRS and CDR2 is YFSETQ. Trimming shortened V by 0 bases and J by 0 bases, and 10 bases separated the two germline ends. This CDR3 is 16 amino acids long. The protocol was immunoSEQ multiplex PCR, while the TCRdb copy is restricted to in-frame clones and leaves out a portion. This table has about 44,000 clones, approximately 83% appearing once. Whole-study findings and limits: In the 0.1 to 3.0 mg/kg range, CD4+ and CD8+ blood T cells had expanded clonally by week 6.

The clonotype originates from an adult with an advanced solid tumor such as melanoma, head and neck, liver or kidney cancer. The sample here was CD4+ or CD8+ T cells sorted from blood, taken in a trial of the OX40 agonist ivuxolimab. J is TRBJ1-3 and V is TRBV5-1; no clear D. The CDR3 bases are TGCGCCAGCAGCTTGGTCGGGCAGCACTCTGGAAACACCATATATTTT. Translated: CASSLVGQHSGNTIYF.